This T cell receptor beta chain came from a study of shared clonotypes between healthy human individuals. Study findings and constraints: The study's rarefaction showed incomplete sorted-subset sequencing despite large depth. It was the non-shared clonotypes that had lower generation probabilities than clonotypes shared by all four donors.

To note about this clone: Its specificity is unknown.

Deep was the level at which the assay was run. Each sorted subset replicate got 200 ng genomic DNA, 25,000 to 30,000 genomes. The method was immunoSEQ multiplex PCR; TCRdb's version includes in-frame clones alone and lacks a portion of them. The repertoire holds around 1 million clones, with around 80% as singletons. Germline V gene lookup returns CDR1 SGHTA and CDR2 FQGNSA. V was clipped by 4 bases and J by 2 bases, with 18 bases between them. The CDR3 is 16 residues long. The material sequenced was memory CD4+ T cells sorted from blood. Sample subset: CD45RA-negative fraction. The receptor's source is a man between 18 and 35 years old in good health. The rearrangement joins TRBV7-2 to TRBJ2-7; D perhaps matches TRBD2 (6 bases). CDR3 amino acids: CASSSRGSIPTYEQYF. CDR3 DNA sequence: TGTGCCAGCAGCTCTCGGGGGTCCATACCAACCTACGAGCAGTACTTC.